The rows below give T cell receptor beta chains drawn from one sample of a study of spatial heterogeneity in lung cancer. TCRdb fed the 5' RACE reads into MiXCR, producing one record per CDR3 protein. The sample lists around 23,000 distinct CDR3 sequences; 5% to 7.5% were seen once. The sample in question was lung tumor tissue, obtained at surgery. The receptors here all came from a male donor with early-stage non-small cell lung cancer. The CDR3 runs from the conserved cysteine through the conserved F or W. The order of the fields is clone size, D gene, V gene, J gene, CDR3 DNA, CDR3 protein. The D gene is left open where the match is weak. Clone size is not always given. Where it is, it says once, few, many or a class for expanded clones.

many,-,TRBV28,TRBJ1-4,TGTGCCAGCAGGCCGGGACGGAGGTATGAAAAACTGTTTTTT,CASRPGRRYEKLFF
many,-,TRBV4-2,TRBJ1-6,TGTGCCAGCAGCCAAGAGAGGTCTGGCAATTCACCCCTCCACTTT,CASSQERSGNSPLHF
many,TRBD1,TRBV7-3,TRBJ1-1,TGTGCCAGCAGCCCTAAAGCCCGGACAGGGAAGGACACTGAAGCTTTCTTT,CASSPKARTGKDTEAFF
many,-,TRBV14,TRBJ2-5,TGTGCCAGCAGCCGTAACCGGGGGCAAGAGACCCAGTACTTC,CASSRNRGQETQYF
many,-,TRBV6-2/TRBV6-3,TRBJ2-7,TGTGCCAGCAGTTCCGGGGGCTGGTACGAGCAGTACTTC,CASSSGGWYEQYF
many,-,TRBV28,TRBJ1-5,TGTGCCAGCAGAGAGGTGCGCGCTAATCAGCCCCAGCATTTT,CASREVRANQPQHF
many,-,TRBV5-1,TRBJ2-7,TGCGCCAGCAGCTTACGGGTTGGGGAGCAGTACTTC,CASSLRVGEQYF
many,TRBD1,TRBV6-5,TRBJ2-7,TGTGCCAGCAGTTCGGCAGGGGGACGTAATTCCTACGAGCAGTACTTC,CASSSAGGRNSYEQYF
many,TRBD2,TRBV7-2,TRBJ2-2,TGTGCCAGCAGCCCGACCCGAGAAGCGGGAGTGGTCGGGGAGCTGTTTTTT,CASSPTREAGVVGELFF
many,-,TRBV2,TRBJ2-5,TGTGCCAGCAGTGGCGTTTCGGAGACCCAGTACTTC,CASSGVSETQYF
many,-,TRBV6-5,TRBJ1-1,TGTGCCAGCAGCTCCAGGTGGGACACTGAAGCTTTCTTT,CASSSRWDTEAFF
many,TRBD2,TRBV9,TRBJ2-1,TGTGCCAGCAGCCAAAGCGGGGGCTCCTACAATGAGCAGTTCTTC,CASSQSGGSYNEQFF
many,-,TRBV11-1,TRBJ2-5,TGTGCCAGCGCTCGTGACCCTGGGGAGACCCAGTACTTC,CASARDPGETQYF
few,-,TRBV6-6,TRBJ2-1,TGTGCCAGCCGATACCGGGACACCGGAGGGACTAACCATAATGAGCAGTTCTTC,CASRYRDTGGTNHNEQFF
many,-,TRBV11-2,TRBJ2-1,TGTGCCAGCAGCCTCGGCAGGGGCTCCTACAATGAGCAGTTCTTC,CASSLGRGSYNEQFF
-,-,TRBV30,TRBJ2-7,TGTGCCTGGACGATTTCCTCCTACGAGCAGTACTTC,CAWTISSYEQYF
many,-,TRBV19,TRBJ1-6,TGTGCCAGTAGTATACTGGGAAGCTCCTATAATTCACCCCTCCACTTT,CASSILGSSYNSPLHF
-,TRBD2,TRBV6-5,TRBJ2-3,TGTGCCAGCAGCCGGACTAGCGCGGATACGCAGTATTTT,CASSRTSADTQYF
many,TRBD1,TRBV7-2,TRBJ1-3,TGTGCCAGCAGCACCGACAGGGGCGCTGGAAACACCATATATTTT,CASSTDRGAGNTIYF
few,-,TRBV30,TRBJ1-4,TGTGCCTGGAGTGTTCGAGATGTGGGGAGTGCTAATGAAAAACTGTTTTTT,CAWSVRDVGSANEKLFF
many,TRBD2,TRBV27,TRBJ2-7,TGTGCCAGCAGTCCTTGGGGAGGGGTCTACGAGCAGTACTTC,CASSPWGGVYEQYF
many,-,TRBV28,TRBJ2-7,TGTGCCAGCAGTTTGCCCCCTACGGTGGAGCAGTACTTC,CASSLPPTVEQYF
many,-,TRBV19,TRBJ2-7,TGTGCCAGTTCCCCACGGAGGTCCGCCTACGAGCAGTACTTC,CASSPRRSAYEQYF
many,TRBD1,TRBV18,TRBJ1-5,TGTGCCAGCTCACCCGAGGACAGGGGGCAGGGTCAGCCCCAGCATTTT,CASSPEDRGQGQPQHF
-,TRBD2,TRBV7-2,TRBJ2-5,TGTGCCAGCAACCCGGGGGGGGCCCAAGAGACCCAGTACTTC,CASNPGGAQETQYF
many,-,TRBV2,TRBJ1-1,TGTGCCAGCAGTAGGGAGAGCACTGAAGCTTTCTTT,CASSRESTEAFF
many,-,TRBV29-1,TRBJ2-3,TGCAGCGTTGTGGCTAGCTCGGCAGATACGCAGTATTTT,CSVVASSADTQYF
many,-,TRBV12-3/TRBV12-4,TRBJ1-2,TGTGCCAGCAGTCAGGGGTTTGGCTACACCTTC,CASSQGFGYTF
few,TRBD1,TRBV27,TRBJ2-2,TGTGCCAGCAAGTTTGATCCGGGACAGGGTACCGGGGAGCTGTTTTTT,CASKFDPGQGTGELFF
many,-,TRBV3-1,TRBJ1-1,TGTGCCAGCACCCACTCTGGGCTTGCTGAAGCTTTCTTT,CASTHSGLAEAFF
few,-,TRBV28,TRBJ1-2,TGTGCCAGCAGCCCGGGCGCTCGGTATGGCTACACCTTC,CASSPGARYGYTF
medium-sized,-,TRBV9,TRBJ2-7,TGTGCCAGCAGCCGCTCGGGGGTGTCCTACGAGCAGTACTTC,CASSRSGVSYEQYF
many,-,TRBV28,TRBJ1-1,TGTGCCAGCAGTTTACCCGACAGACTGAACGTTGAAGCTTTCTTT,CASSLPDRLNVEAFF
few,-,TRBV18,TRBJ2-1,TGTGCCAGCTCACCAAGACCCTCTGACGGTGGTGAGCAGTTCTTC,CASSPRPSDGGEQFF
many,TRBD1,TRBV12-3/TRBV12-4,TRBJ1-1,TGTGCCAGCGCGGGACAGCGAAACACTGAAGCTTTCTTT,CASAGQRNTEAFF
many,-,TRBV15,TRBJ2-3,TGTGCCACCAGCGGGGGTTCGACTAGTCGGGCCACAGATACGCAGTATTTT,CATSGGSTSRATDTQYF
few,TRBD2,TRBV4-2,TRBJ2-3,TGTGCCAGCAGCCAAGTTGGGGCGGGAGCGGGAGTATGGGGGGATACGCAGTATTTT,CASSQVGAGAGVWGDTQYF
-,-,TRBV18,TRBJ1-3,TGTGCCAGCTCACCAGGAGGGTCTGGAAACACCATATATTTT,CASSPGGSGNTIYF
medium-sized,TRBD2,TRBV5-1,TRBJ2-1,TGCGCCAGCAGCGGACTAGCGGGCACCTCCTACAATGAGCAGTTCTTC,CASSGLAGTSYNEQFF
many,-,TRBV3-1,TRBJ1-1,TGTGCCAGCAGCCAAGAAAGGGTGGCTGAAGCTTTCTTT,CASSQERVAEAFF
many,-,TRBV29-1,TRBJ1-2,TGCAGGACGACAGGCCTATCGGCCCTTAACTATGGCTACACCTTC,CRTTGLSALNYGYTF
many,TRBD1,TRBV6-1,TRBJ1-5,TGTGCCAGCAGTAAGGAGGGGGCAAATCAGCCCCAGCATTTT,CASSKEGANQPQHF
many,-,TRBV5-5,TRBJ2-1,TGTGCCAGCAGCTTGTTCCAGGGCGGGGATGAGCAGTTCTTC,CASSLFQGGDEQFF
few,TRBD1,TRBV6-2/TRBV6-3,TRBJ1-3,TGTGCCAGCAGGAGGGACAGCTCTGGAAACACCATATATTTT,CASRRDSSGNTIYF
many,-,TRBV7-9,TRBJ2-1,TGTGCCAGCAGCTTATCGGGAACCGGCAATGAGCAGTTCTTC,CASSLSGTGNEQFF
many,-,TRBV12-3/TRBV12-4,TRBJ1-2,TGTGCCAGCAGTCCAAATGGACAGATTAACTATGGCTACACCTTC,CASSPNGQINYGYTF
many,TRBD1,TRBV18,TRBJ1-5,TGTGCCAGCTCTCAAACAGGGGAAGGGGGTCAGCCCCAGCATTTT,CASSQTGEGGQPQHF
many,TRBD1,TRBV28,TRBJ2-3,TGTGCCAGCAACCTCCAGGGGGCAATTGATACGCAGTATTTT,CASNLQGAIDTQYF
-,TRBD2,TRBV5-1,TRBJ2-2,TGCGCCAGCAGCAGACGGACTAGCTCGGGCGGGGAGCTGTTTTTT,CASSRRTSSGGELFF
-,TRBD1,TRBV5-1,TRBJ1-6,TGCGCCAGCAGCTTCGGGACAGTTAATTCACCCCTCCACTTT,CASSFGTVNSPLHF
many,-,TRBV14,TRBJ2-1,TGTGCCAGCAGCCAAGGATTAAGGCGGGGACAATACAATGAGCAGTTCTTC,CASSQGLRRGQYNEQFF
medium-sized,-,TRBV7-9,TRBJ2-2,TGTGCCAGCAGCACGGCGCTGGACAGCACCGGGGAGCTGTTTTTT,CASSTALDSTGELFF
many,-,TRBV7-2,TRBJ2-3,TGTGCCAGCAGCTTAGGAGGCGGTCCTACAGATACGCAGTATTTT,CASSLGGGPTDTQYF
many,-,TRBV5-1,TRBJ1-2,TGCGCCAGCAGCTTGGACAGGCCTACCGACTATGGCTACACCTTC,CASSLDRPTDYGYTF
many,-,TRBV5-1,TRBJ1-5,TGCGCCAGCAGCTTGGGGGGTTTCGGCAATCAGCCCCAGCATTTT,CASSLGGFGNQPQHF
many,-,TRBV20-1,TRBJ1-1,TGCAGTGCTAAGGAGGTCACTGAAGCTTTCTTT,CSAKEVTEAFF
many,-,TRBV2,TRBJ1-1,TGTGCCAGCAGCGCCAGGTCGTGGGGCAGGAACACTGAAGCTTTCTTT,CASSARSWGRNTEAFF